This T cell receptor beta chain was captured in a study of blood T cell repertoires in COVID-19. The CDR3 extends over 15 amino acids. CDR1 ENHRY and CDR2 SYGVKD come from the germline V gene. Unmatched junction bases numbered 4, after V lost 3 bases and J lost 2 bases. Sequencing used immunoSEQ multiplex PCR; TCRdb keeps in-frame clones, though not all of them. The repertoire includes 130,000 to 150,000 clones, around nine tenths of them detected once, and more than 4% sits in the top ten. The chain is built from TRBV10-3 and TRBJ1-2, with TRBD1 matching over 9 bases. Material for sequencing was peripheral blood. This clonotype was obtained from a woman aged 40 to 55 with acute or convalescent COVID-19. CDR3 amino acids: CAISEGTGSNYGYTF. The CDR3 DNA sequence: TGTGCCATCAGTGAAGGGACAGGGTCGAACTATGGCTACACCTTC.